What follows are 8 T cell receptor beta chains derived from one specimen sequenced in a study of Graves' ophthalmopathy and Graves' hyperthyroidism. CDR3 regions of TCR beta were amplified from RNA transcripts. First-round RT-PCR with HTBI primers preceded a second-round multiplex PCR. In TCRdb, the multiplex PCR reads were re-called with MiXCR into one record per CDR3 protein. Of 40,000 to 45,000 distinct CDR3 sequences listed, around 50% are singletons. What was sequenced was peripheral blood. The source of these receptors is an adult man with Graves' ophthalmopathy.

This clonotype was counted many times. This could be a read error, since a much larger clone is one nucleotide away. As the CDR3 is not closed by the conserved phenylalanine or tryptophan, this likely results from a read error. V gene TRBV2 combines with J gene TRBJ1-2; maybe TRBD1 (5 bases). The CDR3 totals 14 residues. Trimming cost V 3 bases and J 4 bases, with 12 bases left between them. Germline V gene data show CDR1 as SNHLY and CDR2 as FYNNEI. The CDR3 reads CASSDRGDFYGYTL. CDR3 DNA: TGTGCCAGCAGTGATCGGGGGGATTTCTATGGCTACACCCTC.

This clonotype occurred many times. This chain joins TRBV5-1 and TRBJ2-3; TRBD1 aligns across 9 bases. The CDR3 sequence is 16 residues long. Germline CDR1 SGHRS, CDR2 YFSETQ. V was clipped by 2 bases and J by 5 bases; unmatched bases: 9. CDR3 amino acids: CASSFLPGQGKDTQYF. The CDR3 DNA is TGCGCCAGCAGCTTTCTACCCGGACAGGGGAAAGATACGCAGTATTTT.

The table lists this clonotype with many counts. This chain joins TRBV3-1 and TRBJ1-1; 7 bases are shared with TRBD1. V trimming: 6 bases; J trimming: 1 base; junction bases outside the gene matches: 2. Germline V gene data show CDR1 as LGHDT and CDR2 as YNNKEL (reference sequence). The CDR3 extends over 13 amino acids. This chain's CDR3 is CASSRQGNTEAFF. DNA for the CDR3: TGTGCCAGCAGTCGACAGGGGAACACTGAAGCTTTCTTT.

At least ten counts were recorded for this clonotype. The chain recombines TRBV6-6 with TRBJ2-6; the match to TRBD2 covers 7 bases. V was clipped by 8 bases and J by 4 bases; unmatched bases: 11. This CDR3 is 16 amino acids long. Germline assignment: CDR1 MNHNY and CDR2 SVGAGI (reference sequence). The CDR3 DNA reads as TGTGCCAGCGATTCAACGGGGGGTACAGGGGCCAACGTCCTGACTTTC. It is translated as CASDSTGGTGANVLTF.

This clonotype was counted only a few times. This rearrangement joins TRBV5-4 to TRBJ1-2, with 8 nucleotides matching TRBD1. V dropped 4 bases and J dropped 6; count of bases not matched to a gene: 5. CDR3 length: 13 amino acids. CDR1 is SGHNT, CDR2 YYREEE, per germline (reference sequence). CDR3 coding DNA: TGTGCCAGCAGCCCAAGGACAGGGCATGGCTACACCTTC. This gives the protein CASSPRTGHGYTF.

The J gene is TRBJ1-5, the V gene TRBV2; D may be TRBD1 (5 bases). CDR3 size: 15 residues. V was shortened by 6 bases and J by 7 bases, with 19 bases between the two germline ends. Germline values: CDR1 SNHLY, CDR2 FYNNEI. The CDR3 sequence: CASSDEPGQEQPQHF. The CDR3 nucleotides are TGTGCCAGCAGCGATGAACCAGGGCAAGAGCAGCCCCAGCATTTT.

CDR3 region: CASSSIAVTYNEQFF. CDR3 in DNA: TGTGCCAGCAGCTCAATAGCGGTTACCTACAATGAGCAGTTCTTC. The chain uses TRBV7-3 and TRBJ2-1; a weak D match, TRBD2 (6 bases). Looked up from germline, CDR1 is SGHTA and CDR2 is FQGTGA. With 4 bases removed from V and 2 bases from J, the gap between germline ends came to 12 bases. The length of the CDR3 is 15 residues.

This clonotype came up many times. The chain carries TRBV12-5 and TRBJ2-5; 7 nucleotides align to TRBD1. CDR1 is LGHNT, CDR2 FRNRAP, per germline. The length of the CDR3 is 14 residues. The V and J ends lost 4 bases and 5 bases, in that order; junction bases with no gene match: 7. The CDR3: CASGSGQAWETQYF. DNA of the CDR3: TGTGCTAGTGGTTCAGGACAGGCCTGGGAGACCCAGTACTTC.